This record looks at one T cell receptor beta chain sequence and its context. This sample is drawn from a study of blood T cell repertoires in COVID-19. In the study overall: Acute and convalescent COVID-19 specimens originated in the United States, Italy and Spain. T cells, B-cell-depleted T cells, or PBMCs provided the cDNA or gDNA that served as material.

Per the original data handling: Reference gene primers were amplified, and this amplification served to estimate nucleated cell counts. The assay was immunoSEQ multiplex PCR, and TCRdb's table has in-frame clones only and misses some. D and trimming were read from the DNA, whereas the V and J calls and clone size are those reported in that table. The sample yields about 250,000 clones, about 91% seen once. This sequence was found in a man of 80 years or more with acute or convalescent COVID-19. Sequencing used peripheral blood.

The DNA of the CDR3 is TGTGCCAGCAGCGTAGCATCCTATAACAATTCACCCCTCCACTTT. Translating it yields CASSVASYNNSPLHF. J is TRBJ1-6 and V is TRBV9; D unclear. The CDR3 sequence is 15 residues long. V lost 0 bases, J lost 7 bases, and 11 bases lay in between. Germline CDR1 is SGDLS and CDR2 is YYNGEE.